The 10 T cell receptor beta chains reported below all come from one sample, sequenced in a study of spatial heterogeneity in lung cancer. The time point: sample taken at primary tumor resection. One entry per CDR3 protein, called by TCRdb with MiXCR from the 5' RACE reads. Altogether roughly 2,900 distinct CDR3 sequences are present, over 6.5% being singletons, with the ten largest covering around a fifth. Sequencing used normal lung tissue next to the tumor, obtained at surgery. The receptor set was obtained from a male donor with early-stage non-small cell lung cancer.

This clonotype counts as medium-sized (0.01 to 0.1%). The chain links TRBV2 to TRBJ2-5; D is possibly TRBD1 or TRBD2 (5 bases each). Trimming stripped 1 base from V and 2 bases from J, with 5 bases between. The CDR3 consists of 13 residues. The germline CDR1 and CDR2 sequences are SNHLY and FYNNEI. The CDR3 loop is CASSEGGQETQYF. CDR3 nucleotide sequence: TGTGCCAGCAGTGAAGGGGGGCAAGAGACCCAGTACTTC.

This clonotype is labeled as medium-sized. This chain links TRBV5-5 with TRBJ1-5; no clear D gene. Per the germline V gene, CDR1 is SGHKS and CDR2 is YYEKEE (reference sequence). The CDR3 contains 14 residues. With 0 bases removed from V and 0 bases from J, the gap between germline ends came to 4 bases. This CDR3 reads CASSLGFSNQPQHF. CDR3 DNA: TGTGCCAGCAGCTTGGGGTTTAGCAATCAGCCCCAGCATTTT.

By share of the sample, this clonotype is large. This chain uses TRBV6-5 with TRBJ2-2; D is possibly TRBD1 (5 bases). V gave up 4 bases and J gave up 4 bases, with 10 bases separating them. Germline V lookup: CDR1 MNHEY, CDR2 SVGAGI. CDR3 length: 14 residues. The CDR3 region is CASSSTGFTGELFF. The DNA for the CDR3 is TGTGCCAGCAGTTCCACAGGTTTCACCGGGGAGCTGTTTTTT.

This clonotype is judged medium-sized. The V call is TRBV12-3 or TRBV12-4, the J call TRBJ2-1, with D unresolved. With 6 bases removed from V and 4 bases from J, the gap between germline ends came to 13 bases. The length of the CDR3 is 14 residues. Here the CDR3 reads CASSAAGFYNEQFF. DNA for the CDR3: TGTGCCAGCAGCGCCGCTGGATTTTACAATGAGCAGTTCTTC.

The genes are TRBV6-2 or TRBV6-3 and TRBJ1-5, with TRBD1 as a possible D gene (5 bases). The ends were cut back, 2 bases at V and 7 bases at J, with 9 bases in the middle. From germline, CDR1 is MNHEY and CDR2 SVGEGT. This CDR3 comprises 13 residues. The CDR3 loop is CASSYAEGQPQHF. The CDR3 DNA reads as TGTGCCAGCAGTTACGCAGAGGGGCAGCCCCAGCATTTT.

This clonotype is medium-sized in the sample. This chain connects TRBV6-2 or TRBV6-3 to TRBJ2-7, with D unresolved. CDR3 length: 13 residues. Trimming shortened V by 5 bases and J by 2 bases, and 10 bases separated the two germline ends. Germline-derived CDR1 and CDR2 are MNHEY and SVGEGT. CDR3 amino acids: CASSHGWAYEQYF. CDR3 DNA sequence: TGTGCCAGCAGTCACGGCTGGGCCTACGAGCAGTACTTC.

This clonotype is labeled medium-sized (0.01 to 0.1%). The genes are TRBV5-8 and TRBJ1-5, with D tentatively TRBD1 (5 bases). Looked up from germline, CDR1 is SGHTS and CDR2 is YDEGEE. The CDR3 has 17 residues. Deletions cut 2 bases from V and 1 base from J, with 16 bases between. CDR3 amino acids: CASSFFSGKGSNQPQHF. CDR3 bases: TGTGCCAGCAGCTTTTTCTCAGGGAAGGGGAGCAATCAGCCCCAGCATTTT.

Within the sample, this clonotype is large. The rearrangement links TRBV13 to TRBJ2-1; 15 positions match TRBD2. Trimming removed 5 bases from V and 0 bases from J; junction bases left unmatched: 2. The CDR3 sequence is 17 residues long. The germline gives CDR1 PRHDT, CDR2 FYEKMQ (reference sequence). CDR3 amino acids: CASSQGLAGGSYNEQFF. Written as DNA, the CDR3 is TGTGCCAGCAGCCAGGGACTAGCGGGAGGCTCCTACAATGAGCAGTTCTTC.

As for this clonotype: Since a much larger clone is just one base distant, this may be a read error. The chain links TRBV27 to TRBJ2-7, with 9 bases identical to TRBD2. Germline CDR1 and CDR2: MNHEY and SMNVEV (reference sequence). The CDR3 runs 14 residues. CDR3 protein: CPSTLGASGTEQYF. CDR3 sequence (DNA): TGTCCCAGCACCCTGGGGGCTAGCGGGACCGAGCAGTACTTC.

The chain has TRBV7-2 and TRBJ2-5, with a tentative D call TRBD2 (6 bases). There are 13 residues in the CDR3. The V end was cut by 5 bases, the J end by 4 bases, with 11 bases between. Germline CDR1 reads SGHTA; CDR2 reads FQGNSA. The CDR3: CASSPASAETQYF. The CDR3 bases are TGTGCCAGCAGCCCAGCTAGCGCAGAGACCCAGTACTTC. Combining the CDR3 with reference TRBV7-2 and TRBJ2-5 gives the whole variable domain GAGVSQSPSNKVTEKGKDVELRCDPISGHTALYWYRQSLGQGLEFLIYFQGNSAPDKSGLPSDRFSAERTGGSVSTLTIQRTQQEDSAVYLCASSPASAETQYFGPGTRLLVL.